Listed here are 27 T cell receptor beta chains from one sample, sequenced in a study of cytotoxic CD8 clonotypes in ibrutinib-treated CLL. Only in-frame clones appear in the TCRdb table, and some are missing; sequencing was by immunoSEQ multiplex PCR. Of some 50,000 clones in the sample, 56% are singletons; the top ten hold around 20%. Sequencing used PBMCs, obtained after 24 months of ibrutinib treatment. The source is a human donor with chronic lymphocytic leukemia.

This clone was detected only a few times. This chain joins TRBV19 and TRBJ1-3, with unresolved D. Per germline, CDR1 LNHDA and CDR2 SQIVND (reference sequence). Trimming shortened V by 4 bases and J by 4 bases, and 8 bases separated the two germline ends. The CDR3 is 13 residues long. CDR3 amino acids: CASSSDSGNTIYF. The CDR3 DNA sequence: TGTGCCAGTAGTAGCGACTCCGGAAACACCATATATTTT.

J is TRBJ1-2 and V is TRBV7-8; the D is unclear. This CDR3 has 13 amino acids. Germline CDR1 reads SGHVS; CDR2 reads FQNEAQ. V gave up 1 base and J gave up 4 bases, with 7 bases separating them. CDR3 residues: CASSLVRSYGYTF. CDR3 nucleotides: TGTGCCAGCAGCTTAGTGCGGAGCTATGGCTACACCTTC.

The V gene is TRBV5-5, the J gene TRBJ2-7; perhaps TRBD1 as D (5 bases). V lost 2 bases to trimming and J lost 9 bases, with 24 bases between them. Germline CDR1 SGHKS, CDR2 YYEKEE (reference sequence). The CDR3 covers 16 residues. CDR3 sequence (DNA): TGTGCCAGCAGCTTTACTCTGGGGCAGGGCGGTTCCCCGCAGTACTTC. It specifies CASSFTLGQGGSPQYF.

The chain couples TRBV5-1 to TRBJ1-2; no reliable D call. Per the germline V gene, CDR1 is SGHRS and CDR2 is YFSETQ. Trimming removed 0 bases at V and 2 bases at J, with 11 bases between. CDR3 length: 15 amino acids. The CDR3 protein is CASSLVGTSNYGYTF. The DNA for the CDR3 is TGCGCCAGCAGCTTGGTGGGAACATCCAACTATGGCTACACCTTC. The complete variable domain, with remaining parts taken from reference TRBV5-1 and TRBJ1-2, reads KAGVTQTPRYLIKTRGQQVTLSCSPISGHRSVSWYQQTPGQGLQFLFEYFSETQRNKGNFPGRFSGRQFSNSRSEMNVSTLELGDSALYLCASSLVGTSNYGYTFGSGTRLTVV.

The chain employs TRBV10-3 and TRBJ2-7; 9 bases line up with TRBD1. CDR1 ENHRY and CDR2 SYGVKD come from the germline V gene. J gave up 3 bases and V 10 bases, and 16 bases lay outside the gene matches. CDR3 size: 16 residues. The CDR3 sequence is CASRFFAGTGIYEQYF. Here the CDR3 DNA reads TGTGCCAGCAGGTTTTTCGCCGGGACAGGGATCTACGAGCAGTACTTC.

The rearrangement links TRBV6-5 to TRBJ2-7, with TRBD2 matching over 7 bases. CDR1 is MNHEY and CDR2 is SVGAGI in the germline V gene. The CDR3 is made up of 13 amino acids. V shed 4 bases, J shed 7 bases, and the junction held 7 bases outside the gene matches. CDR3 in DNA: TGTGCCAGCAGTTCGGGGGGATTAGGGGAGCAGTACGTC. It is translated as CASSSGGLGEQYV.

This sequence joins TRBV15 and TRBJ2-3; TRBD1 or TRBD2 may be the D gene (6 bases each). The CDR3 loop spans 17 amino acids. Germline CDR1 LNHNV, CDR2 YYDKDF (reference sequence). V lost 3 bases and J 0 bases, leaving 16 bases between the germline ends. The CDR3 loop is CATSSYFGGTSTDTQYF. In nucleotides, the CDR3 is TGTGCCACCAGCAGTTACTTCGGCGGGACAAGCACAGATACGCAGTATTTT. The variable domain in full, with the rest retrieved from reference TRBV15 and TRBJ2-3, is DAMVIQNPRYQVTQFGKPVTLSCSQTLNHNVMYWYQQKSSQAPKLLFHYYDKDFNNEADTPDNFQSRRPNTSFCFLDIRSPGLGDTAMYLCATSSYFGGTSTDTQYFGPGTRLTVL.

This chain links TRBV28 with TRBJ2-2, with TRBD1 identical over 9 bases. The V segment lost 4 bases and the J segment 4 bases; nucleotides outside the gene matches: 4. This CDR3 comprises 15 residues. The V gene's germline CDR1 is MDHEN and CDR2 SYDVKM. Here the CDR3 DNA reads TGTGCCAGCAGTTACAGGGGGCGGATCACCGGGGAGCTGTTTTTT. Protein sequence: CASSYRGRITGELFF.

V usage is TRBV10-1 and J usage is TRBJ2-5, with 11 nucleotides matching TRBD2. Germline values: CDR1 WNHNN, CDR2 SYGVQD (reference sequence). The CDR3 length is 18 residues. V lost 5 bases, J lost 0 bases, and 11 bases stayed unmatched. This CDR3 is CASSPVRLAGPYQETQYF. DNA of the CDR3: TGCGCCAGCAGTCCTGTCCGACTAGCGGGGCCTTACCAAGAGACCCAGTACTTC.

The chain joins TRBV19 to TRBJ1-5; D is undetermined. CDR3 size: 12 residues. CDR1 and CDR2 from the germline V gene are LNHDA and SQIVND (reference sequence). Trimming took 4 bases from V and 3 from J, leaving 4 bases between them. The CDR3 nucleotides read TGTGCCAGTAGTACCTACAATCAGCCCCAGCATTTT. The encoded protein is CASSTYNQPQHF.

The chain links TRBV7-2 to TRBJ1-5; 8 nucleotides line up with TRBD1. After removal of 10 bases from V and 5 bases from J, the junction contained 4 bases not matched to a gene. The CDR3 is made up of 12 amino acids. Per the germline V gene, CDR1 is SGHTA and CDR2 is FQGNSA. The CDR3 DNA is TGTGCCACCCGACAGGGGTATCAGCCCCAGCATTTT. Translation: CATRQGYQPQHF.

The chain employs TRBV28 and TRBJ1-2; 10 bases are shared with TRBD1. V lost 8 bases, J lost 7 bases, and 10 bases stayed unmatched. The CDR3 is 14 residues long. The germline V gene has CDR1 MDHEN and CDR2 SYDVKM. DNA of the CDR3: TGTGCCAGCTCCCCGCCCGGGACAGGGGCTGGCTACACCTTC. Residues: CASSPPGTGAGYTF.

The chain carries TRBV5-1 and TRBJ1-2; TRBD1 matches at 12 bases. After removal of 3 bases from V and 7 bases from J, the junction contained 10 bases not matched to a gene. The CDR3 is 16 residues long. CDR1 and CDR2 (germline): SGHRS, YFSETQ. The CDR3 protein is CASSSSPGQGASGYTF. The CDR3 nucleotides are TGCGCCAGCAGCTCCTCACCGGGACAGGGGGCGAGTGGCTACACCTTC.

This clone occurred many times. This sequence joins TRBV14 and TRBJ2-7, with D possibly matching TRBD2 (5 bases). Trimming removed 0 bases at V and 0 bases at J, with 9 bases between. Germline V gene sequence: CDR1 SGHDN, CDR2 FVKESK. This CDR3 has 15 amino acids. The CDR3 is CASSQDWRSSYEQYF. As DNA, the CDR3 is TGTGCCAGCAGCCAAGATTGGAGGAGCTCCTACGAGCAGTACTTC.

V is TRBV7-9 and J is TRBJ1-5; D gene uncertain. V was shortened by 5 bases and J by 7 bases, with 12 bases between the two germline ends. CDR3 size: 13 residues. Germline CDR1 SEHNR, CDR2 FQNEAQ (reference sequence). In DNA form, the CDR3 reads TGTGCCAGCAGCGAGACGCCGGGGCAGCCCCAGCATTTT. It codes for CASSETPGQPQHF.

The genes are TRBV6-1 and TRBJ1-2; no clear D gene. The V end was cut by 0 bases, the J end by 7 bases, with 15 bases between. The germline CDR1 and CDR2 sequences are MNHNS and SASEGT. The CDR3 loop spans 15 amino acids. The CDR3 loop is CASSEAPWPRGGYTF. The DNA of the CDR3 is TGTGCCAGCAGTGAAGCGCCTTGGCCCCGGGGTGGCTACACCTTC.

This clone was detected only a few times. The V call is TRBV29-1, the J call TRBJ2-1; TRBD1 matches at 7 bases. J lost 11 bases, V lost 6 bases, and 13 bases had no gene match. The CDR3 consists of 13 residues. Germline loops: CDR1 SQVTM, CDR2 ANQGSEA. CDR3 sequence: CSVPDRAGRKQFF. In nucleotides, the CDR3 is TGCAGCGTCCCAGACAGGGCCGGCCGTAAGCAGTTCTTC.

The J gene is TRBJ1-2, the V gene TRBV5-6; 8 bases align to TRBD1. Unmatched junction bases numbered 12, after V lost 4 bases and J lost 4 bases. CDR3 size: 16 residues. Per germline, CDR1 SGHDT and CDR2 YYEEEE. For the CDR3, the DNA is TGTGCCAGCAGCCCGGACAGGGAAGGCTGGCGCTATGGCTACACCTTC. Its translation: CASSPDREGWRYGYTF.

The CDR3 nucleotides are TGCAGCCAAAGTTACTACAATGAGCAGTTCTTC. It encodes CSQSYYNEQFF. This sequence joins TRBV20-1 and TRBJ2-1, with D uncertain. This CDR3 spans 11 amino acids. Germline V CDR1 and CDR2: DFQATT, SNEGSKA (reference sequence).

The chain couples TRBV5-4 to TRBJ2-3; the D is unclear. The CDR3 is 15 amino acids. Germline V gene data show CDR1 as SGHNT and CDR2 as YYREEE (reference sequence). V lost 4 bases to trimming and J lost 1 base, with 13 bases between them. DNA for the CDR3: TGTGCCAGCAGCCCACTCCCAACCGGCACAGATACGCAGTATTTT. Its translation is CASSPLPTGTDTQYF.

This clone came up a few times. This rearrangement joins TRBV11-3 to TRBJ2-5, with D possibly matching TRBD1 (6 bases). The germline V gene encodes CDR1 SGHNT and CDR2 YENEEA. The CDR3 is 14 residues long. V lost 5 bases, J lost 2 bases, and 12 bases lay in between. The CDR3 bases are TGTGCCAGCAGCCCTAGGACAGCTCAAGAGACCCAGTACTTC. This sequence encodes CASSPRTAQETQYF.

The J gene is TRBJ2-2, the V gene TRBV29-1, with 9 bases aligning to TRBD2. CDR3 length: 17 amino acids. V lost 1 base and J lost 5; bases outside the gene matches: 11. CDR1 is SQVTM and CDR2 is ANQGSEA in the germline V gene. The CDR3 bases are TGCAGCGTTGAAGTTGGTAGCGGGAGCTCAGGGACCGGGGAGCTGTTTTTT. Its translation is CSVEVGSGSSGTGELFF.

CDR3 region: CASSSVWAQETQYF. The DNA for the CDR3 is TGCGCCAGCAGCTCTGTTTGGGCCCAAGAGACCCAGTACTTC. The genes are TRBV5-1 and TRBJ2-5, with unresolved D. Germline CDR1 is SGHRS and CDR2 is YFSETQ. V lost 3 bases and J 1 base, leaving 10 bases between the germline ends. This CDR3 contains 14 residues.

The chain recombines TRBV5-1 with TRBJ1-3; 8 nucleotides line up with TRBD1. Per the germline V gene, CDR1 is SGHRS and CDR2 is YFSETQ. Losses at the gene ends were 4 bases for V and 0 bases for J; bases not matched to a gene: 6. The CDR3 runs to 16 residues. CDR3 loop: CASSLTGANSGNTIYF. The CDR3 DNA sequence: TGCGCCAGCAGCCTGACAGGGGCCAACTCTGGAAACACCATATATTTT.

The chain carries TRBV30 and TRBJ1-1, with 8 bases identical to TRBD1. The germline V gene encodes CDR1 GTSNPN and CDR2 SVGIG (reference sequence). CDR3 length: 14 residues. J lost 7 bases, V lost 2 bases, and 9 bases had no gene match. The CDR3 loop is CAWSRQGAFGEAFF. The DNA of the CDR3 is TGTGCCTGGAGTCGGCAGGGGGCTTTCGGTGAAGCTTTCTTT.

The J gene is TRBJ2-3, the V gene TRBV5-1; 10 bases fit TRBD2. CDR1 and CDR2 (germline): SGHRS, YFSETQ. Unmatched junction bases numbered 20, after V lost 0 bases and J lost 4 bases. The CDR3 sequence is 21 residues long. The CDR3 sequence is CASSLGPGAGGPWSEPDTQYF. CDR3 bases: TGCGCCAGCAGCTTGGGGCCTGGAGCGGGGGGGCCCTGGTCGGAACCAGATACGCAGTATTTT.

There are many counts of this clone. The chain recombines TRBV6-1 with TRBJ2-2; D not certain. The CDR3 is 11 residues long. Germline loops: CDR1 MNHNS, CDR2 SASEGT. The V end was cut by 8 bases, the J end by 4 bases, with 5 bases between. The CDR3 loop is CASRSTGELFF. DNA for the CDR3: TGTGCCAGCCGGAGCACCGGGGAGCTGTTTTTT.